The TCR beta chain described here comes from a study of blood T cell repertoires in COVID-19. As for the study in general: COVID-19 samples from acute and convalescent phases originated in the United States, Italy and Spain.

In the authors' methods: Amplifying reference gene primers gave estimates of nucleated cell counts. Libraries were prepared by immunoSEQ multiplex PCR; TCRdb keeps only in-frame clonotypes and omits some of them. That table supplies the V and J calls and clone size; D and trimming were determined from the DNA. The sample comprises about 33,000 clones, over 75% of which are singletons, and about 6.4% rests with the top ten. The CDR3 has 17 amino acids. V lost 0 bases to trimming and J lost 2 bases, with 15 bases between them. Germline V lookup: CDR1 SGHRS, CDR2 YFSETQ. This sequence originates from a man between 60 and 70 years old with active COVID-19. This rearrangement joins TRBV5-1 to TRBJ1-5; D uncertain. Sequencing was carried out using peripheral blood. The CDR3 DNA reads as TGCGCCAGCAGCTTGGGGTCGGTGGGAGTGGGCAATCAGCCCCAGCATTTT. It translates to CASSLGSVGVGNQPQHF.